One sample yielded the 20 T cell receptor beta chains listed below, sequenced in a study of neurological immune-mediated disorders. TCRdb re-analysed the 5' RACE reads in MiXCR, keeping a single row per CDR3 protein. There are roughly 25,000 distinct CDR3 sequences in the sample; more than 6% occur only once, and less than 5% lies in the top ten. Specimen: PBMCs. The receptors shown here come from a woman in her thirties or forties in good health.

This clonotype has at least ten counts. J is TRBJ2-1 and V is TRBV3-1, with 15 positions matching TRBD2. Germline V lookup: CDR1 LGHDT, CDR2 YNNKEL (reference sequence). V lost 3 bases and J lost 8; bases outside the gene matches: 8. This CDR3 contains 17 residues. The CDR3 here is CASSQQGLAGGADEQFF. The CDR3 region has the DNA TGTGCCAGCAGCCAGCAGGGACTAGCGGGAGGTGCGGATGAGCAGTTCTTC.

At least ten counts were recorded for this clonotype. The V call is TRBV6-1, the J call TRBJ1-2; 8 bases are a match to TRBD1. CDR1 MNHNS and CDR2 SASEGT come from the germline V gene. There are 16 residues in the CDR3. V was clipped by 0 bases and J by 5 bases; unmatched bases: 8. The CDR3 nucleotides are TGTGCCAGCAGTGAAGCGCTTAGCCAGGGGGCGTATGGCTACACCTTC. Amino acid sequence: CASSEALSQGAYGYTF.

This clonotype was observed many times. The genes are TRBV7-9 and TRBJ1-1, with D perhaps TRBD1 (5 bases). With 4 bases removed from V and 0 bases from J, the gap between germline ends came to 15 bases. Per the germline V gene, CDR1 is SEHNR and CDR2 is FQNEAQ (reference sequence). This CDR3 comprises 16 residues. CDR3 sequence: CASSSNIWGMNTEAFF. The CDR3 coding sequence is TGTGCCAGCAGCTCGAATATTTGGGGGATGAACACTGAAGCTTTCTTT.

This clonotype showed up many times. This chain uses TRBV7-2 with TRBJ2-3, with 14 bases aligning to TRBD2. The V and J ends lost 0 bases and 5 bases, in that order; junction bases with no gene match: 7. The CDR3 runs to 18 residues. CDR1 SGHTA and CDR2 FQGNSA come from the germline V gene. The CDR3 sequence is CASSLALGLAGGGDTQYF. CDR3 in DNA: TGTGCCAGCAGCTTAGCCCTAGGACTAGCGGGAGGTGGAGATACGCAGTATTTT.

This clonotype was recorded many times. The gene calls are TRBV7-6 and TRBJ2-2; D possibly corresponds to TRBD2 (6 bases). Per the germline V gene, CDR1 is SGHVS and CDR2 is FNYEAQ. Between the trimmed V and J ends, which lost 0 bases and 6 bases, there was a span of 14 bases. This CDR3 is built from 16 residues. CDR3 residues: CASSLAAGTVAGELFF. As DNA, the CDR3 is TGTGCCAGCAGCTTAGCCGCCGGGACTGTGGCCGGGGAGCTGTTTTTT.

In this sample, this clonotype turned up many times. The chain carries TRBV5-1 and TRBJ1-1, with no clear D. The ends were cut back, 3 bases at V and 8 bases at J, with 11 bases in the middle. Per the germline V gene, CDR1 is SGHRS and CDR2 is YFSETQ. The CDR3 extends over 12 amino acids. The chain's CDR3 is CASSSSKGEAFF. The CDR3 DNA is TGCGCCAGCAGCTCGTCCAAAGGGGAAGCTTTCTTT.

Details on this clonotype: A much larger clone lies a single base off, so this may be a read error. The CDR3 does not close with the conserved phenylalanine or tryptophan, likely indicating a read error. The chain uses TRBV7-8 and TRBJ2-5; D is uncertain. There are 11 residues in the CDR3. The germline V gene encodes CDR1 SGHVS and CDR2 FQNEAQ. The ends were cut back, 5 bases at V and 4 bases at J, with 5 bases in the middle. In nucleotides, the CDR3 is TGTGCCAGCAGCGAGAGAGAGACCCAGTACGTC. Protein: CASSERETQYV.

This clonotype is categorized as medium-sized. The DNA of the CDR3 is TGTGCCATCAGGCCGACAGGGCAGTATTCACCCCTCCACTTT. This translates into CAIRPTGQYSPLHF. The genes are TRBV10-3 and TRBJ1-6, with 7 nucleotides matching TRBD1. J was trimmed by 8 bases and V by 6 bases; bases with no gene match: 7. Germline V lookup: CDR1 ENHRY, CDR2 SYGVKD. This CDR3 has 14 residues.

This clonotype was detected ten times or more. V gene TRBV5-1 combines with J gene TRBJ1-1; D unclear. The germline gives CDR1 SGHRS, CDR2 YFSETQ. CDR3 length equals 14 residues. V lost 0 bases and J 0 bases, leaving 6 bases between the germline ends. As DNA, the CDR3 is TGCGCCAGCAGCTTGGCCCCGTTGAACACTGAAGCTTTCTTT. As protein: CASSLAPLNTEAFF. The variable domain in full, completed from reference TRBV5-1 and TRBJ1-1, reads KAGVTQTPRYLIKTRGQQVTLSCSPISGHRSVSWYQQTPGQGLQFLFEYFSETQRNKGNFPGRFSGRQFSNSRSEMNVSTLELGDSALYLCASSLAPLNTEAFFGQGTRLTVV.

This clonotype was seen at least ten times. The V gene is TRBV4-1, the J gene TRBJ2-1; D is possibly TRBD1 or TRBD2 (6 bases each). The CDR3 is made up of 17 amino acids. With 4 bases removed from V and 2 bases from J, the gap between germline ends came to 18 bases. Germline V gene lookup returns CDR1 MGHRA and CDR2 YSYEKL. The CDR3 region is CASSLSQGTSTYNEQFF. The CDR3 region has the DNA TGCGCCAGCAGCCTCTCCCAGGGGACTTCCACCTACAATGAGCAGTTCTTC.

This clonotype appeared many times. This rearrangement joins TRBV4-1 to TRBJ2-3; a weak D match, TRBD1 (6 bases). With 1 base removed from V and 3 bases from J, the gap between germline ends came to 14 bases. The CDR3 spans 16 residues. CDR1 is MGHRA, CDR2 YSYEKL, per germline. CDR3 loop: CASSQAFLGGTDTQYF. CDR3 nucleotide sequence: TGCGCCAGCAGCCAAGCGTTTTTAGGGGGAACAGATACGCAGTATTTT.

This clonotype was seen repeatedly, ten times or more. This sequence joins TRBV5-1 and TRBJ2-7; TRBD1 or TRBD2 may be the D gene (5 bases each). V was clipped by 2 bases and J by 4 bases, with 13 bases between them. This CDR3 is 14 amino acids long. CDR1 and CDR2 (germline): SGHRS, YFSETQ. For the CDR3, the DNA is TGCGCCAGCAGCTTCGCAGGCTGGGGGTACGAGCAGTACTTC. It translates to CASSFAGWGYEQYF. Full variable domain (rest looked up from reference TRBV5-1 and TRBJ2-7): KAGVTQTPRYLIKTRGQQVTLSCSPISGHRSVSWYQQTPGQGLQFLFEYFSETQRNKGNFPGRFSGRQFSNSRSEMNVSTLELGDSALYLCASSFAGWGYEQYFGPGTRLTVT.

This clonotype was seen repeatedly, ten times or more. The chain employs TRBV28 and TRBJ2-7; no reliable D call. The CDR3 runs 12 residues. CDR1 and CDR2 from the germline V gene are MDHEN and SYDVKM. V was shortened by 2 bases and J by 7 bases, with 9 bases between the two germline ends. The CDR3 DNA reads TGTGCCAGCAGTTTAATAGTGGGGGAGCAGTACTTC. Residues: CASSLIVGEQYF.

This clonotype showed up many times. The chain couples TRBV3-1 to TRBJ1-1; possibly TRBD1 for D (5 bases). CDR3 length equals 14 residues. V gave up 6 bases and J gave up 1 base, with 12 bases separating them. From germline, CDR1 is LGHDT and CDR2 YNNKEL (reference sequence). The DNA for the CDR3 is TGTGCCAGCAGTCCCCTTGGGGGGAACACTGAAGCTTTCTTT. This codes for CASSPLGGNTEAFF.

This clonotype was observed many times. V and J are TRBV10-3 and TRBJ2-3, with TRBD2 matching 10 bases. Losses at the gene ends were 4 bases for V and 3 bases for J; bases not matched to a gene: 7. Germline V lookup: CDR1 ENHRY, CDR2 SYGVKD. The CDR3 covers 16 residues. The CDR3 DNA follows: TGTGCCATCAGTGGGCTAGCGGGAGTGGGAACAGATACGCAGTATTTT. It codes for CAISGLAGVGTDTQYF.

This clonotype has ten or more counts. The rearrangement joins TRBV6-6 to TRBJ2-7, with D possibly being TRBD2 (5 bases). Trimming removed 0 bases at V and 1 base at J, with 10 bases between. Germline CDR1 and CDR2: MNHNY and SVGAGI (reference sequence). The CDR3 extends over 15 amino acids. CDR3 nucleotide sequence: TGTGCCAGCAGTTACTCGACTCAGCGGTCCTACGAGCAGTACTTC. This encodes CASSYSTQRSYEQYF.

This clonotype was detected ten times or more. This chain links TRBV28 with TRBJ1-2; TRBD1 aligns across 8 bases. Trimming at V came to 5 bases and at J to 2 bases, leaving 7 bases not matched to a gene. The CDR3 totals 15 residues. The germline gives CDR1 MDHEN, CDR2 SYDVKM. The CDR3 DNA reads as TGTGCCAGCAGTCTTCAAGACAGGGGAAACTATGGCTACACCTTC. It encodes CASSLQDRGNYGYTF.

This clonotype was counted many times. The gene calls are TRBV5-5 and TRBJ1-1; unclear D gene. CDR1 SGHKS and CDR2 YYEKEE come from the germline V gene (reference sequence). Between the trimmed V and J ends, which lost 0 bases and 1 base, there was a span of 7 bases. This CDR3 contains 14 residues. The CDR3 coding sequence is TGTGCCAGCAGCTTGGCCCCAACGAACACTGAAGCTTTCTTT. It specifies CASSLAPTNTEAFF.

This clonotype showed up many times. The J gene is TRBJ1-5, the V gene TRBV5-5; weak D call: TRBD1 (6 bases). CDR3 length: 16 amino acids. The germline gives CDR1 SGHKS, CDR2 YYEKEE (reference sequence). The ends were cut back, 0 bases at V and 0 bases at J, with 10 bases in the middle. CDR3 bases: TGTGCCAGCAGCTTGGGGGTAGGGGGTAGCAATCAGCCCCAGCATTTT. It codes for CASSLGVGGSNQPQHF.

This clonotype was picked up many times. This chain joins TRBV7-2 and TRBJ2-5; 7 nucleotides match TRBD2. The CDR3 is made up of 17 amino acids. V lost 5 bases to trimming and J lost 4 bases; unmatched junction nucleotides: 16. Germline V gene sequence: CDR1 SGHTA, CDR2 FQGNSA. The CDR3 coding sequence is TGTGCCAGCAGCCATACTAAAACCAGCGGGATTGGAGAGACCCAGTACTTC. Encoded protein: CASSHTKTSGIGETQYF.